The 12 T cell receptor beta chains below all came from one sample that was sequenced in a study of cytomegalovirus exposure and HLA in healthy donors. The PCR used 60 Vbeta and 13 Jbeta primers. Data came from immunoSEQ multiplex PCR; TCRdb stores just in-frame clones and leaves some out. This sample has 160,000 or so clones, with about four fifths found just once. The material sequenced was PBMCs. The receptors come from a man between 50 and 59 years old in good health and CMV-seropositive.

This clone was seen once. The chain joins TRBV5-4 to TRBJ2-5; a possible D gene is TRBD2 (7 bases). Deletions cut 3 bases from V and 5 bases from J, with 17 bases between. The CDR3 extends over 15 amino acids. Germline CDR1 reads SGHNT; CDR2 reads YYREEE (reference sequence). CDR3 DNA: TGTGCCAGCAGCTCCGGGGGGCCGGTCTGGGAGACCCAGTACTTC. Protein: CASSSGGPVWETQYF.

The chain employs TRBV28 and TRBJ1-1; D is uncertain. The CDR3 has 16 residues. V was pared by 6 bases and J by 4 bases, with 21 bases between. Looked up from germline, CDR1 is MDHEN and CDR2 is SYDVKM. The CDR3, as DNA: TGTGCCAGCAGGGTCGGGCTCCAAATCCGGGGCACTGAAGCTTTCTTT. Its translation: CASRVGLQIRGTEAFF. Full variable domain (outside the CDR3, taken from reference TRBV28 and TRBJ1-1): DVKVTQSSRYLVKRTGEKVFLECVQDMDHENMFWYRQDPGLGLRLIYFSYDVKMKEKGDIPEGYSVSREKKERFSLILESASTNQTSMYLCASRVGLQIRGTEAFFGQGTRLTVV.

This clone has just a few counts. The chain couples TRBV19 to TRBJ1-1; 7 bases map to TRBD1. CDR3 length: 13 residues. Germline CDR1 reads LNHDA; CDR2 reads SQIVND (reference sequence). V lost 5 bases and J lost 8; bases outside the gene matches: 8. CDR3 DNA: TGTGCCAGTAGTGTGGACCGGGACAGCGAAGCTTTCTTT. Amino acid sequence: CASSVDRDSEAFF.

This chain connects TRBV6-5 to TRBJ1-1, with D possibly matching TRBD1 (6 bases). Trimming removed 6 bases from V and 5 bases from J, with 16 bases in between. The CDR3 runs to 14 residues. Germline V CDR1 and CDR2: MNHEY, SVGAGI. The CDR3 loop is CASSYEWGLTEAFF. In nucleotides, the CDR3 is TGTGCCAGCAGCTACGAGTGGGGGCTAACTGAAGCTTTCTTT.

The chain links TRBV5-6 to TRBJ2-5; no firm D call. The CDR3 extends over 12 amino acids. Germline CDR1 is SGHDT and CDR2 is YYEEEE. V was pared by 3 bases and J by 0 bases, with 3 bases between. CDR3 amino acids: CASSSYQETQYF. The CDR3 coding sequence is TGTGCCAGCAGCTCCTACCAAGAGACCCAGTACTTC.

The chain carries TRBV28 and TRBJ2-2, with TRBD1 matching 9 bases. The CDR3 is 15 residues long. CDR1 MDHEN and CDR2 SYDVKM come from the germline V gene. The V and J ends lost 6 bases and 1 base, in that order; junction bases with no gene match: 3. CDR3 region: CASRSGQGNTGELFF. Written as DNA, the CDR3 is TGTGCCAGCAGATCGGGACAGGGGAACACCGGGGAGCTGTTTTTT.

The rearrangement links TRBV6-6 to TRBJ2-7; D uncertain. The germline V gene encodes CDR1 MNHNY and CDR2 SVGAGI (reference sequence). V lost 6 bases to trimming and J lost 0 bases, with 6 bases between them. The CDR3 is 12 amino acids. This chain's CDR3 is CASSGVSYEQYF. CDR3 coding DNA: TGTGCCAGCAGCGGAGTCTCCTACGAGCAGTACTTC.

The V gene is TRBV30, the J gene TRBJ1-2; 10 bases line up with TRBD1. Germline CDR1 is GTSNPN and CDR2 is SVGIG (reference sequence). The CDR3 has 12 residues. Unmatched junction bases numbered 3, after V lost 2 bases and J lost 9 bases. The CDR3 coding sequence is TGTGCCTGGAGTTGGGACAGGGGCCGCTACACCTTC. It encodes CAWSWDRGRYTF.

The chain joins TRBV28 to TRBJ2-1; D is perhaps TRBD1 (6 bases). CDR1 and CDR2 (germline): MDHEN, SYDVKM. The germline V and J ends were trimmed by 6 bases and 3 bases, with 24 bases remaining between them. The CDR3 contains 18 residues. CDR3 nucleotide sequence: TGTGCCAGCAGCTCAAGGGGAGTCAGGGGCCAACACTACAATGAGCAGTTCTTC. Its protein product is CASSSRGVRGQHYNEQFF.

The chain couples TRBV28 to TRBJ2-7, with TRBD2 as a possible D gene (6 bases). Germline V gene lookup returns CDR1 MDHEN and CDR2 SYDVKM. The germline V and J ends were trimmed by 4 bases and 6 bases, with 19 bases remaining between them. The CDR3 has 15 residues. DNA of the CDR3: TGTGCCAGCAGTTCAGTAGGGTCGGGAGCCCGCGAGCAGTACTTC. This sequence encodes CASSSVGSGAREQYF.

This clone was observed a handful of times. The chain carries TRBV9 and TRBJ2-7; tentative D call: TRBD2 (6 bases). The V gene's germline CDR1 is SGDLS and CDR2 YYNGEE. The length of the CDR3 is 14 residues. The V end lost 2 bases, the J end lost 2 bases, and 11 bases lay between the germline ends. The CDR3 DNA is TGTGCCAGCAGCGTGGGCGGGAACACCTACGAGCAGTACTTC. Translating gives CASSVGGNTYEQYF.

The chain couples TRBV4-2 to TRBJ2-2; 13 nucleotides line up with TRBD2. The CDR3 is 18 residues long. Germline values: CDR1 LGHNA, CDR2 YNFKEQ. J was trimmed by 0 bases and V by 2 bases; bases with no gene match: 3. The CDR3 coding sequence is TGTGCCAGCAGCCAACGACTAGCGGGGGGAGCGAACACCGGGGAGCTGTTTTTT. It specifies CASSQRLAGGANTGELFF.